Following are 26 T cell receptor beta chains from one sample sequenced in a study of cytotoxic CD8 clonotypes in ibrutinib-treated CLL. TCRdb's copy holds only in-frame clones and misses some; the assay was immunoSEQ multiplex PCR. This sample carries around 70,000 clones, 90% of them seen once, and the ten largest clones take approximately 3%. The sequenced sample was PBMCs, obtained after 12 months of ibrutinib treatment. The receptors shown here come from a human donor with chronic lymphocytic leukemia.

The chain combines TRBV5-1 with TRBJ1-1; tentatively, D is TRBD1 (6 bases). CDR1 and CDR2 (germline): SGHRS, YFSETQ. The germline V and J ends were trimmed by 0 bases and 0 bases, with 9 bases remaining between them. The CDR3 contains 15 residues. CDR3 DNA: TGCGCCAGCAGCTTGGGTGGACAGATGAACACTGAAGCTTTCTTT. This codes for CASSLGGQMNTEAFF.

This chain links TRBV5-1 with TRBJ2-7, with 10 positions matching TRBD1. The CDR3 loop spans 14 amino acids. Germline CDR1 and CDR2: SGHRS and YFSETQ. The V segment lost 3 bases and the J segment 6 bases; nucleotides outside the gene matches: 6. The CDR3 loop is CASSSPGQGVEQYF. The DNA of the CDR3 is TGCGCCAGCAGCTCCCCCGGACAGGGGGTCGAGCAGTACTTC.

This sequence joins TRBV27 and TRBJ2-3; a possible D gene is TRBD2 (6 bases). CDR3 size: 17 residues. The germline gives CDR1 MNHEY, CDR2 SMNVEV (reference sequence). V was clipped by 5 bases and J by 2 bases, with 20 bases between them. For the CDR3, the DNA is TGTGCCAGCAGTGGGCTGACTAGTTCCCCCCCCACAGATACGCAGTATTTT. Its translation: CASSGLTSSPPTDTQYF.

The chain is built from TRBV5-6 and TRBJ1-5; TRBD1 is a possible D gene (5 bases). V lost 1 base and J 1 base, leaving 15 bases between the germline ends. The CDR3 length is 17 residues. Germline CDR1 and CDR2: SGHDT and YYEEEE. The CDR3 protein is CASSLRARTTSNQPQHF. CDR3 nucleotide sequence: TGTGCCAGCAGCTTGAGGGCCAGGACAACAAGCAATCAGCCCCAGCATTTT.

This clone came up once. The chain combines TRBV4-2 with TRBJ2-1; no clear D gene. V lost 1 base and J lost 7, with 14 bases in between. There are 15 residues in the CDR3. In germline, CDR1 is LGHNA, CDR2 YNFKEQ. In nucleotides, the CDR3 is TGTGCCAGCAGCCAAGGGGTGGCTGATAGGAATGAGCAGTTCTTC. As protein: CASSQGVADRNEQFF.

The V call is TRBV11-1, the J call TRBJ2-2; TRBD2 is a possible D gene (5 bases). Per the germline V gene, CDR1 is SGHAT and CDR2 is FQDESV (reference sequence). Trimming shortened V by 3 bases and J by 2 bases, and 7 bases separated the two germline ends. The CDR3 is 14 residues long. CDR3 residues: CASSFSGNTGELFF. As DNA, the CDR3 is TGTGCCAGCAGCTTTTCGGGAAACACCGGGGAGCTGTTTTTT.

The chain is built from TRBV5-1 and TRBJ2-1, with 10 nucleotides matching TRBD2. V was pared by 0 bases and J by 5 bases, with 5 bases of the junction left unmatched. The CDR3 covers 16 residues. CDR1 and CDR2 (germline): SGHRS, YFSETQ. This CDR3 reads CASSLAAGGPDNEQFF. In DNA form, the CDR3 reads TGCGCCAGCAGCTTGGCAGCGGGAGGGCCGGACAATGAGCAGTTCTTC.

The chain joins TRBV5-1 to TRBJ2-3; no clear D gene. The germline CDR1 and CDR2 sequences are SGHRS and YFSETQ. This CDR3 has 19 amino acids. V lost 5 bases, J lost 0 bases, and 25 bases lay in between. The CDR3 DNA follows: TGCGCCAGCAGTCATATCTCGTACTTTCCGAGAACTAGCACAGATACGCAGTATTTT. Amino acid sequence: CASSHISYFPRTSTDTQYF. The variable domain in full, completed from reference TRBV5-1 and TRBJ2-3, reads KAGVTQTPRYLIKTRGQQVTLSCSPISGHRSVSWYQQTPGQGLQFLFEYFSETQRNKGNFPGRFSGRQFSNSRSEMNVSTLELGDSALYLCASSHISYFPRTSTDTQYFGPGTRLTVL.

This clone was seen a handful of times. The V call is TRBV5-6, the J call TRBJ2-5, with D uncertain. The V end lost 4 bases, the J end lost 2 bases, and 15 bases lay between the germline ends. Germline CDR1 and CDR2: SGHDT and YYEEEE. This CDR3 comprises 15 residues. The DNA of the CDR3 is TGTGCCAGCAGCCCCCCTCCTAGATCTCAAGAGACCCAGTACTTC. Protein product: CASSPPPRSQETQYF.

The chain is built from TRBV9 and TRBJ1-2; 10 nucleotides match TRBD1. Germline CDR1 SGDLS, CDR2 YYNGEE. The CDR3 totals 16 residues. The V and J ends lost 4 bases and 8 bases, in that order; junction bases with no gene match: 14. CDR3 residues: CASSPVPGQGRGGYTF. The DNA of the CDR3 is TGTGCCAGCAGCCCCGTCCCGGGACAGGGGCGAGGAGGCTACACCTTC.

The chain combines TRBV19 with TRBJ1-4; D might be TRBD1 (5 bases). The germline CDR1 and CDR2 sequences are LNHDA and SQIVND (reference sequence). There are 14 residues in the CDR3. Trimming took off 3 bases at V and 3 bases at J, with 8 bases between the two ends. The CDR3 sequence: CASSIQGANEKLFF. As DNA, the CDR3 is TGTGCCAGTAGTATCCAGGGTGCTAATGAAAAACTGTTTTTT.

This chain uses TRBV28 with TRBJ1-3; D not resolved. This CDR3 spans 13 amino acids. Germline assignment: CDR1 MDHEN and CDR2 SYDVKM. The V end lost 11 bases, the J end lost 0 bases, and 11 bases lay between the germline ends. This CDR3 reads CAGRTASGNTIYF. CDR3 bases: TGTGCCGGTAGAACAGCCTCTGGAAACACCATATATTTT.

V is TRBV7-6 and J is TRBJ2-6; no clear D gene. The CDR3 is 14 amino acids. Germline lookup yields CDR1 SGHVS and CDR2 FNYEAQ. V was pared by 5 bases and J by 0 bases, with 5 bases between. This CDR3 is CASSQDSGANVLTF. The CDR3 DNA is TGTGCCAGCAGCCAGGACTCTGGGGCCAACGTCCTGACTTTC.

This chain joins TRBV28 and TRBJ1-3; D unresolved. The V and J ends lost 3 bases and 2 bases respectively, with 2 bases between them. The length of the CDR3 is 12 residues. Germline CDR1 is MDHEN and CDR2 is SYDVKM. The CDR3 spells CASSFAGNTIYF. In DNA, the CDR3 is TGTGCCAGCAGTTTCGCTGGAAACACCATATATTTT.

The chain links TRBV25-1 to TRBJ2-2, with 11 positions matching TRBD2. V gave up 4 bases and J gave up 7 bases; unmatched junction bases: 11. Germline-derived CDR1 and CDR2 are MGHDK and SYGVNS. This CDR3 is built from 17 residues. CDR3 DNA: TGTGCCAGCAGTGGGACCGAACTAGCGGGAGATGGCGGGGAGCTGTTTTTT. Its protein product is CASSGTELAGDGGELFF.

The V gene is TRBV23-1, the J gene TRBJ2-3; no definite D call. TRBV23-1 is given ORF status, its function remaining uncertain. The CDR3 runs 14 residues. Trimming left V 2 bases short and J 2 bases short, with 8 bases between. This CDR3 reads CASSQGRTTDTQYF. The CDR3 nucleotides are TGCGCCAGCAGTCAAGGCAGAACCACAGATACGCAGTATTTT.

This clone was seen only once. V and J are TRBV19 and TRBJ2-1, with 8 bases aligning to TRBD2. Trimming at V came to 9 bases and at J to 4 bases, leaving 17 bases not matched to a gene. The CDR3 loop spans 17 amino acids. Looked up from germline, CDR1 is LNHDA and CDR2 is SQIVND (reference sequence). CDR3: CASRVGGRSTNYNEQFF. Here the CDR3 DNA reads TGTGCCAGCCGGGTGGGCGGGAGGTCAACGAATTACAATGAGCAGTTCTTC.

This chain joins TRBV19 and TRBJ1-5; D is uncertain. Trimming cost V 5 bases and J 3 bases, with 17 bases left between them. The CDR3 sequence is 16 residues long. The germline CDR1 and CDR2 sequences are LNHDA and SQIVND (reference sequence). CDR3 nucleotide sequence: TGTGCCAGTAGTCCTCAAAACGTGGTTTTCAATCAGCCCCAGCATTTT. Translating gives CASSPQNVVFNQPQHF.

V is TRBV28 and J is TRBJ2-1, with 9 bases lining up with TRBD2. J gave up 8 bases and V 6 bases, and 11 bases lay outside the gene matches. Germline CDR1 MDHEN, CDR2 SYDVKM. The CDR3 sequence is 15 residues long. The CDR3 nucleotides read TGTGCCAGCAGCCTATCTAGCGGGATTAGCGATGAGCAGTTCTTC. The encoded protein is CASSLSSGISDEQFF. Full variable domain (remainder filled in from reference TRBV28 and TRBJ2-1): DVKVTQSSRYLVKRTGEKVFLECVQDMDHENMFWYRQDPGLGLRLIYFSYDVKMKEKGDIPEGYSVSREKKERFSLILESASTNQTSMYLCASSLSSGISDEQFFGPGTRLTVL.

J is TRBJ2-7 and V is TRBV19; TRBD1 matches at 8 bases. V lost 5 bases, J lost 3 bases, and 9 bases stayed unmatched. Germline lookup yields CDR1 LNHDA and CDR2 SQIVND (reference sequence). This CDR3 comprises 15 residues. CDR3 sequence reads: CASSPVFTGGYEQYF. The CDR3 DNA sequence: TGTGCCAGTAGTCCCGTTTTTACAGGGGGCTACGAGCAGTACTTC.

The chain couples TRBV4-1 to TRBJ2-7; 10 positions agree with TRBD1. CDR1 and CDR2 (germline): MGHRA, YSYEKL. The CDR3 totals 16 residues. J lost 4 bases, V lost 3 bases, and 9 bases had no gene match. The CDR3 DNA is TGCGCCAGCAGCCAGTCCCCGGGACAGGGGCTTTACGAGCAGTACTTC. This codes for CASSQSPGQGLYEQYF.

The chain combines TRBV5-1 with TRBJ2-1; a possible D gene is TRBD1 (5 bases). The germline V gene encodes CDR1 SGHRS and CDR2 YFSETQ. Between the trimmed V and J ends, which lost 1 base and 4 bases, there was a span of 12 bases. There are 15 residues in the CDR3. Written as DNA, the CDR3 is TGCGCCAGCAGCTTGTCAGGGAATACTTACAATGAGCAGTTCTTC. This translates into CASSLSGNTYNEQFF.

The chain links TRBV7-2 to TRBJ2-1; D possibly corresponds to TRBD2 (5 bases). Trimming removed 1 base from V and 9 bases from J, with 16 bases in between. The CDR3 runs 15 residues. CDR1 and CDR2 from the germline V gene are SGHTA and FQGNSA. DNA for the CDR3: TGTGCCAGCAGCTTAGATGGGAGTCGGGTAAGTGAGCAGTTCTTC. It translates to CASSLDGSRVSEQFF.

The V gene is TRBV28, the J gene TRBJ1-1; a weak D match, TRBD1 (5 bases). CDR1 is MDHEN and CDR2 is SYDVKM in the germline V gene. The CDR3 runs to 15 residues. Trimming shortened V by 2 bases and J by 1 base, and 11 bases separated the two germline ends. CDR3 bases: TGTGCCAGCAGTTTAGTCGGGGCAGGGAACACTGAAGCTTTCTTT. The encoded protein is CASSLVGAGNTEAFF.

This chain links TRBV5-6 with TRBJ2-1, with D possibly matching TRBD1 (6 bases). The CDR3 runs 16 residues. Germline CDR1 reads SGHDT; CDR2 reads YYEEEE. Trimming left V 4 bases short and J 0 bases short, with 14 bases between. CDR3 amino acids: CASSARRDNSYNEQFF. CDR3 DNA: TGTGCCAGCAGCGCCCGCCGGGACAACTCCTACAATGAGCAGTTCTTC.

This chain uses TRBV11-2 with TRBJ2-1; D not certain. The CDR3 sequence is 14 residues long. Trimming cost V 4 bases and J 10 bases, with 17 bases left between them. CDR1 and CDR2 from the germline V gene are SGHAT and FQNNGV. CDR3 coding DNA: TGTGCCAGCAGCTCCTTGGTCCGGGTTCGGGAGCAGTTCTTC. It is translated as CASSSLVRVREQFF. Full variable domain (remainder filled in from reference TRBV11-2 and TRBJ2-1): EAGVAQSPRYKIIEKRQSVAFWCNPISGHATLYWYQQILGQGPKLLIQFQNNGVVDDSQLPKDRFSAERLKGVDSTLKIQPAKLEDSAVYLCASSSLVRVREQFFGPGTRLTVL.